These 15 T cell receptor beta chains came from one sample sequenced in a study of vaccination effects on CD4 cells after COVID-19. Following 10 days of culture, CD4+ T cells were isolated. Profiled with immunoSEQ multiplex PCR; TCRdb holds only in-frame clones, not every one. The sample lists roughly 56,000 clones, over 65% seen once, with approximately 3% in the top ten. No antigen has been assigned to these receptors. The material sequenced was CD4+ T cells from PBMCs cultured without peptide, taken before COVID-19 vaccination. The receptors originated from a human donor who received a COVID-19 vaccine.

The rearrangement uses TRBV5-1 and TRBJ2-7; 9 nucleotides align to TRBD1. V dropped 5 bases and J dropped 3; count of bases not matched to a gene: 18. The CDR3 length is 18 residues. Germline assignment: CDR1 SGHRS and CDR2 YFSETQ. In DNA, the CDR3 is TGCGCCAGCAGATACGGACAGGGGCCCGCCAAAATCCTCTACGAGCAGTACGTC. This encodes CASRYGQGPAKILYEQYV.

J is TRBJ2-3 and V is TRBV9; 7 bases are shared with TRBD2. The length of the CDR3 is 15 residues. CDR1 is SGDLS, CDR2 YYNGEE, per germline. Trimming removed 0 bases from V and 2 bases from J; junction bases left unmatched: 3. CDR3 loop: CASSVVGGDTDTQYF. CDR3 DNA: TGTGCCAGCAGCGTAGTTGGGGGGGACACAGATACGCAGTATTTT.

The chain uses TRBV4-1 and TRBJ2-2; weak D call: TRBD1 (5 bases). V lost 0 bases and J lost 0, with 11 bases in between. The CDR3 covers 17 residues. Germline CDR1 MGHRA, CDR2 YSYEKL. The CDR3 nucleotides read TGCGCCAGCAGCCAAGATCTGTACAGGTCGAACACCGGGGAGCTGTTTTTT. Its translation: CASSQDLYRSNTGELFF.

The chain uses TRBV19 and TRBJ2-5; the D is unclear. Trimming shortened V by 7 bases and J by 5 bases, and 17 bases separated the two germline ends. Germline V lookup: CDR1 LNHDA, CDR2 SQIVND (reference sequence). The length of the CDR3 is 14 residues. CDR3 DNA sequence: TGTGCCAGTAAGAGTTCGCGGTATCGGGAGACCCAGTACTTC. Its protein product is CASKSSRYRETQYF.

This clone has a handful of counts. The genes are TRBV5-4 and TRBJ1-2; a possible D gene is TRBD1 (6 bases). The CDR3 is made up of 16 amino acids. Looked up from germline, CDR1 is SGHNT and CDR2 is YYREEE (reference sequence). Deletions cut 4 bases from V and 6 bases from J, with 22 bases between. For the CDR3, the DNA is TGTGCCAGCAGCGCGGATTCGACAGGTACAATTGATGGCTACACCTTC. Translation: CASSADSTGTIDGYTF.

The V gene is TRBV6-5, the J gene TRBJ1-5; 7 nucleotides line up with TRBD1. V shed 6 bases, J shed 9 bases, and the junction held 11 bases outside the gene matches. The CDR3 has 14 residues. Germline V gene lookup returns CDR1 MNHEY and CDR2 SVGAGI. The CDR3 region is CASRSDRVEGPQHF. The CDR3 region has the DNA TGTGCCAGCAGGAGCGACAGGGTCGAGGGGCCCCAGCATTTT.

This clone came up a few times. The gene calls are TRBV5-4 and TRBJ1-2, with a tentative D call TRBD1 (6 bases). Germline CDR1 and CDR2: SGHNT and YYREEE (reference sequence). V was clipped by 1 base and J by 7 bases, with 11 bases between them. This CDR3 region has 13 residues. CDR3 in amino acids: CASSLLGGGGYTF. The CDR3 DNA sequence: TGTGCCAGCAGCTTGTTAGGGGGTGGTGGCTACACCTTC.

This chain uses TRBV5-1 with TRBJ2-3, with D possibly being TRBD2 (6 bases). This CDR3 contains 14 residues. V shed 4 bases and J shed 6 bases, with 15 bases lying between them. Germline V gene data show CDR1 as SGHRS and CDR2 as YFSETQ. The CDR3 loop reads CASSTGLNRDTQYF. CDR3 in DNA: TGCGCCAGCAGCACGGGACTTAACAGGGATACGCAGTATTTT.

The V gene is TRBV19, the J gene TRBJ1-3; D gene ambiguous. With 6 bases removed from V and 8 bases from J, the gap between germline ends came to 20 bases. Germline values: CDR1 LNHDA, CDR2 SQIVND (reference sequence). The CDR3 length is 15 residues. The CDR3 DNA reads TGTGCCAGTAGCAATCGTCCAACGTCAAGCGACACCATATATTTT. It encodes CASSNRPTSSDTIYF. The full variable domain, completed using reference TRBV19 and TRBJ1-3, is DGGITQSPKYLFRKEGQNVTLSCEQNLNHDAMYWYRQDPGQGLRLIYYSQIVNDFQKGDIAEGYSVSREKKESFPLTVTSAQKNPTAFYLCASSNRPTSSDTIYFGEGSWLTVV.

The rearrangement uses TRBV7-9 and TRBJ2-7; a possible D gene is TRBD1 (5 bases). V gave up 1 base and J gave up 7 bases, with 11 bases separating them. CDR3 length: 13 amino acids. Germline V gene sequence: CDR1 SEHNR, CDR2 FQNEAQ (reference sequence). The CDR3 loop reads CASSLGGSGEQYV. For the CDR3, the DNA is TGTGCCAGCAGCTTAGGGGGCTCGGGTGAGCAGTACGTC.

This chain connects TRBV14 to TRBJ1-1; TRBD1 matches 9 bases. The CDR3 length is 15 residues. V lost 1 base and J lost 6; bases outside the gene matches: 6. Germline V CDR1 and CDR2: SGHDN, FVKESK. In nucleotides, the CDR3 is TGTGCCAGCAGCCAAGTGGGACAGGGATATTCTGAAGCTTTCTTT. Protein product: CASSQVGQGYSEAFF. The full variable domain, its missing parts supplied by reference TRBV14 and TRBJ1-1, is EAGVTQFPSHSVIEKGQTVTLRCDPISGHDNLYWYRRVMGKEIKFLLHFVKESKQDESGMPNNRFLAERTGGTYSTLKVQPAELEDSGVYFCASSQVGQGYSEAFFGQGTRLTVV.

The V and J genes are TRBV19 and TRBJ1-2; no clear D gene. The V and J ends lost 3 bases and 4 bases respectively, with 6 bases between them. This CDR3 is built from 12 residues. Germline lookup yields CDR1 LNHDA and CDR2 SQIVND (reference sequence). This CDR3 reads CASSMYAYGYTF. The CDR3 bases are TGTGCCAGTAGTATGTATGCCTATGGCTACACCTTC.

This rearrangement joins TRBV2 to TRBJ2-3, with D perhaps matching TRBD1 or TRBD2 (5 bases each). The CDR3 contains 14 residues. The V gene's germline CDR1 is SNHLY and CDR2 FYNNEI. V dropped 7 bases and J dropped 2 bases, with 13 bases sitting between them. Here the CDR3 reads CASIRDGNTDTQYF. The CDR3 nucleotides read TGTGCCAGCATCCGGGACGGAAACACAGATACGCAGTATTTT.

CDR3 in amino acids: CATRKQGYSNQPQHF. CDR3 bases: TGTGCCACCAGGAAACAGGGATATAGCAATCAGCCCCAGCATTTT. The chain recombines TRBV15 with TRBJ1-5; tentatively, D is TRBD1 (6 bases). Germline V gene data show CDR1 as LNHNV and CDR2 as YYDKDF (reference sequence). With 6 bases removed from V and 0 bases from J, the gap between germline ends came to 12 bases. This CDR3 is 15 amino acids long. The variable domain in full, with the rest retrieved from reference TRBV15 and TRBJ1-5, is DAMVIQNPRYQVTQFGKPVTLSCSQTLNHNVMYWYQQKSSQAPKLLFHYYDKDFNNEADTPDNFQSRRPNTSFCFLDIRSPGLGDTAMYLCATRKQGYSNQPQHFGDGTRLSIL.

The table lists this clone with a few counts. The rearrangement uses TRBV4-1 and TRBJ2-3, with 8 positions matching TRBD2. CDR3 length: 15 amino acids. The V and J ends lost 4 bases and 1 base, in that order; junction bases with no gene match: 4. The germline V gene encodes CDR1 MGHRA and CDR2 YSYEKL. The CDR3 spells CASSLYSGGTDTQYF. The DNA for the CDR3 is TGCGCCAGCAGCCTTTATAGCGGGGGCACAGATACGCAGTATTTT.